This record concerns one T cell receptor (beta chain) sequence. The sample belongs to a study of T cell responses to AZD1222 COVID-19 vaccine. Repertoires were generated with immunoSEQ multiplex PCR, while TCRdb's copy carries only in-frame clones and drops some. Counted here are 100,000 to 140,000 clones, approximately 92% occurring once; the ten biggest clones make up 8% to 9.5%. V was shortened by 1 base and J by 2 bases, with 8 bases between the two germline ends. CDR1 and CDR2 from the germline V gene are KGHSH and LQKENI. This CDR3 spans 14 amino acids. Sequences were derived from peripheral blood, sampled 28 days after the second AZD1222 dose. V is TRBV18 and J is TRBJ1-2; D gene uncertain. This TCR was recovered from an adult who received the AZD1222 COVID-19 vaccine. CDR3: CASSPLPANYGYTF. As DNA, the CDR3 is TGTGCCAGCTCACCACTGCCGGCCAACTATGGCTACACCTTC.